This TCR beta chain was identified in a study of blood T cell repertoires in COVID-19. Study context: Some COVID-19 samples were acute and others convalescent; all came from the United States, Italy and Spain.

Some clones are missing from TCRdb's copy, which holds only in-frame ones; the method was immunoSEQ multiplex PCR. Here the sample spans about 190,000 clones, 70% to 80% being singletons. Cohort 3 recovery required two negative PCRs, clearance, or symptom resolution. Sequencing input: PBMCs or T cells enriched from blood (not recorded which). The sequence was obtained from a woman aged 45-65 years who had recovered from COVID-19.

The CDR3 spells CASSNSNEQFF. In DNA form, the CDR3 reads TGTGCCAGCAGTAACAGCAATGAGCAGTTCTTC. V usage is TRBV6-5 and J usage is TRBJ2-1; D remains unclear. Between the trimmed V and J ends, which lost 5 bases and 6 bases, there was a span of 5 bases. This CDR3 has 11 amino acids. Germline V CDR1 and CDR2: MNHEY, SVGAGI.